A single sample gave rise to the 5 T cell receptor beta chains below, sequenced in a study of technical replicates of blood from a few donors. Sequencing used immunoSEQ multiplex PCR; TCRdb keeps in-frame clones, though not all of them. There are 76,000 or so clones in the sample; 90% to 95% occur only once, and 0.25% lies in the top ten. The material sequenced was T cells isolated from PBMCs. The receptors stem from a human donor in good health.

The genes are TRBV7-9 and TRBJ1-1, with a weak D call TRBD1 (5 bases). The CDR3 consists of 13 residues. Trimming removed 5 bases at V and 7 bases at J, with 14 bases between. Germline V gives CDR1 SEHNR, CDR2 FQNEAQ (reference sequence). CDR3 loop: CASSAGTDFEAFF. CDR3 DNA: TGTGCCAGCAGCGCCGGGACTGACTTTGAAGCTTTCTTT.

The chain uses TRBV11-2 and TRBJ2-4, with a possible D match to TRBD2 (6 bases). Deletions cut 4 bases from V and 5 bases from J, with 12 bases between. Germline CDR1 is SGHAT and CDR2 is FQNNGV. The CDR3 spans 14 residues. CDR3 in amino acids: CASSWGEFQNIQYF. The CDR3 bases are TGTGCCAGCAGCTGGGGGGAGTTCCAAAACATTCAGTACTTC.

The chain has TRBV7-9 and TRBJ2-3; TRBD2 matches at 8 bases. The ends lost 1 base at V and 2 bases at J; junction bases unmatched: 5. The length of the CDR3 is 16 residues. Germline CDR1 reads SEHNR; CDR2 reads FQNEAQ (reference sequence). The CDR3 DNA reads as TGTGCCAGCAGCTTAGTTGTTAGCGGGAACACAGATACGCAGTATTTT. It is translated as CASSLVVSGNTDTQYF.

This chain uses TRBV5-6 with TRBJ2-2; TRBD2 matches 10 bases. This CDR3 comprises 17 residues. V lost 2 bases to trimming and J lost 5 bases; unmatched junction nucleotides: 9. The germline V gene has CDR1 SGHDT and CDR2 YYEEEE. The CDR3 DNA follows: TGTGCCAGCAGCTTAGGTCTAGCGGGAGAGGAAACCGGGGAGCTGTTTTTT. Translating gives CASSLGLAGEETGELFF.

The chain is built from TRBV28 and TRBJ1-2; tentatively, D is TRBD1 (5 bases). The CDR3 has 16 amino acids. Trimming removed 1 base at V and 6 bases at J, with 18 bases between. CDR1 is MDHEN and CDR2 is SYDVKM in the germline V gene. The CDR3 spells CASSLLDTRLGHGYTF. The CDR3 DNA reads TGTGCCAGCAGTTTATTGGACACACGTCTGGGGCATGGCTACACCTTC.